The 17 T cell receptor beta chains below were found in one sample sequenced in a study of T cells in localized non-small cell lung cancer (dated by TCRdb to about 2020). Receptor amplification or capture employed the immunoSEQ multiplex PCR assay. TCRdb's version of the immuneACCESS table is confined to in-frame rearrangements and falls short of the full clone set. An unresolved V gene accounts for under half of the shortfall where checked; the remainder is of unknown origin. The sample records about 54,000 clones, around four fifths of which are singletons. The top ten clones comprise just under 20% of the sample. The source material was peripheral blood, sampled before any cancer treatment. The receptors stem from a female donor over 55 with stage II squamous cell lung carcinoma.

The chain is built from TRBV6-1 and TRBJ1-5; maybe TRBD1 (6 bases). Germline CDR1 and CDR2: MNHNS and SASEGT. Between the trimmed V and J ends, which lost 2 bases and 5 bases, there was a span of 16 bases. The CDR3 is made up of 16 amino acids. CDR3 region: CASSEFPRGTYQPQHF. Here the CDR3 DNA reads TGTGCCAGCAGTGAATTCCCCAGGGGCACTTATCAGCCCCAGCATTTT.

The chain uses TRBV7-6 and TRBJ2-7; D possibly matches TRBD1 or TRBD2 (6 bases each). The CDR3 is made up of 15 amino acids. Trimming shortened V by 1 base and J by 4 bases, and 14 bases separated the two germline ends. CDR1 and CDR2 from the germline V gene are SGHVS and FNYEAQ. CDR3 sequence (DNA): TGTGCCAGCAGCTTAGAAGGAGGGGGGCCTTACGAGCAGTACTTC. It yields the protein CASSLEGGGPYEQYF.

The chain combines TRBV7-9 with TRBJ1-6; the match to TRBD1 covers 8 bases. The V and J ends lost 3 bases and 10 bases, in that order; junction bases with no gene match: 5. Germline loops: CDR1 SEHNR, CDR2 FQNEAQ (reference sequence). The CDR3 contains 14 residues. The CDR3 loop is CASSLDREESPLHF. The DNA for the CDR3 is TGTGCCAGCAGCTTGGACAGGGAAGAGTCACCCCTCCACTTT.

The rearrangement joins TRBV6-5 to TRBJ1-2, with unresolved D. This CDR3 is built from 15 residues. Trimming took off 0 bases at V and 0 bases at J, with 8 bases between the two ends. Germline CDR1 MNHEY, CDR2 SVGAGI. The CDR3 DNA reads TGTGCCAGCAGTTACTCTGGCAGGCCTAACTATGGCTACACCTTC. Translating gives CASSYSGRPNYGYTF.

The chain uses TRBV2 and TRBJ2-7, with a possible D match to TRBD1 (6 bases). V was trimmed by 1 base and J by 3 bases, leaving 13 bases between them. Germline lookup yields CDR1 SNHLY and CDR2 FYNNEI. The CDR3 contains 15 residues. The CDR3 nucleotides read TGTGCCAGCAGTGAAGACACAGGGAATTTCTACGAGCAGTACTTC. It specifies CASSEDTGNFYEQYF.

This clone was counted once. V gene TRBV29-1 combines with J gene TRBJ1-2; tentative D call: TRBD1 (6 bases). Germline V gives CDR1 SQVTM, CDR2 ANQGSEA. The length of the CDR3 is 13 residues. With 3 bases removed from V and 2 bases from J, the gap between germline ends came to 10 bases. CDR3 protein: CSVEAGDNYGYTF. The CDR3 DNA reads TGCAGCGTTGAGGCAGGGGACAACTATGGCTACACCTTC.

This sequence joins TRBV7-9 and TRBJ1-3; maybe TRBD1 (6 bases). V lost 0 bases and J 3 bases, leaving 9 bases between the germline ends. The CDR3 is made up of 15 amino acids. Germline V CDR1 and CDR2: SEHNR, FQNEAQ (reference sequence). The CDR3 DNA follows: TGTGCCAGCAGCTTAGCGTCAGGGGTTGGAAACACCATATATTTT. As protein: CASSLASGVGNTIYF.

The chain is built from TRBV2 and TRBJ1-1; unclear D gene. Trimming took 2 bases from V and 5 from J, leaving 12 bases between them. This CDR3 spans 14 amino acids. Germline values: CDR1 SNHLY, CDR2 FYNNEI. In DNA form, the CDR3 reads TGTGCCAGCAGTGAAATGGGCCCCGGGACTGAAGCTTTCTTT. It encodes CASSEMGPGTEAFF.

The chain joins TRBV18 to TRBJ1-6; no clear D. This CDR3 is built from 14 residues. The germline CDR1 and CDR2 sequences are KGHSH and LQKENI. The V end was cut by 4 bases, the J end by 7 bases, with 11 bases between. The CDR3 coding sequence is TGTGCCAGCTCACGTCCCGAGGCAAATTCACCCCTCCACTTT. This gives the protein CASSRPEANSPLHF.

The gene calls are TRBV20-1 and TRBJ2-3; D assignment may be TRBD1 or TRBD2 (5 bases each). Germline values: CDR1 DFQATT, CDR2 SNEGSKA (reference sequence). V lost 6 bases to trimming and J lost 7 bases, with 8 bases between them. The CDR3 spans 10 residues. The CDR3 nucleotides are TGCAGTGCAGAGGGGAATACGCAGTATTTT. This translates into CSAEGNTQYF.

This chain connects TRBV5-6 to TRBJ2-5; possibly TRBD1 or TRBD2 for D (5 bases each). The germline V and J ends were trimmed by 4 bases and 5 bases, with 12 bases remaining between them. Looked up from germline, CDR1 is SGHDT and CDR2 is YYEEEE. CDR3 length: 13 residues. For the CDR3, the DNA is TGTGCCAGCAGCCCCGGGACGTTGGAGACCCAGTACTTC. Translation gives CASSPGTLETQYF.

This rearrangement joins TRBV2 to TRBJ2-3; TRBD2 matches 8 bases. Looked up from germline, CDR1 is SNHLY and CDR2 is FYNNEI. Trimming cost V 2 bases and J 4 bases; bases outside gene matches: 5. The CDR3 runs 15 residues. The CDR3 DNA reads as TGTGCCAGCAGTGAACGAGCGGGGGTATCAGATACGCAGTATTTT. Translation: CASSERAGVSDTQYF.

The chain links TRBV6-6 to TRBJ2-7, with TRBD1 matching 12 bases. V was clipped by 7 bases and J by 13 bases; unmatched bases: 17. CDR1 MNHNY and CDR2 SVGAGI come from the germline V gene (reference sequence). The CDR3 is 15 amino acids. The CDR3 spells CASTFDGTGGLYEYF. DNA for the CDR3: TGTGCCAGCACCTTCGACGGGACAGGGGGCTTATATGAATACTTC.

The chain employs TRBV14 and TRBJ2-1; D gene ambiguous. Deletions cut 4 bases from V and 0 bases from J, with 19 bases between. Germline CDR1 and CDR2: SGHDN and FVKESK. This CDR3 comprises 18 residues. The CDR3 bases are TGTGCCAGCAGCCTCCCCCGTTTCGGCAAGGTCTCCTACAATGAGCAGTTCTTC. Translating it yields CASSLPRFGKVSYNEQFF.

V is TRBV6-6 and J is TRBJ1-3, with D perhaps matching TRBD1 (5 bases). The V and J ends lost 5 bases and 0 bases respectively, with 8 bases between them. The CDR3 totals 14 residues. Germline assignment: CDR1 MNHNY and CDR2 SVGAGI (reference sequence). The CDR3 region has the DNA TGTGCCAGCAGTCGCGACAGCTCTGGAAACACCATATATTTT. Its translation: CASSRDSSGNTIYF.

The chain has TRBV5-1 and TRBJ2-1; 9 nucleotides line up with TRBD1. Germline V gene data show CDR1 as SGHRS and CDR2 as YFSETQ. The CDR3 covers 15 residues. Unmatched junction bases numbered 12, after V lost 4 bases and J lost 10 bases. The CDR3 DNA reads TGCGCCAGCAGCCTAACAGGGGGCCAGAGGGGAGAGCAGTTCTTC. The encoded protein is CASSLTGGQRGEQFF.

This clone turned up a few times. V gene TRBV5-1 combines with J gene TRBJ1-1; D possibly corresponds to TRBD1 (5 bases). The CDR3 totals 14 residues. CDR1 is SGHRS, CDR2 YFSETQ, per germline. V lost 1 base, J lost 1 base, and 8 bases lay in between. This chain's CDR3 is CASSLYGTNTEAFF. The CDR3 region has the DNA TGCGCCAGCAGCTTGTATGGGACGAACACTGAAGCTTTCTTT.